This entry concerns a single TCR beta chain. Losses at the gene ends were 6 bases for V and 4 bases for J; bases not matched to a gene: 10. Germline V gene sequence: CDR1 SGHRS, CDR2 YFSETQ. The CDR3 extends over 15 amino acids. Researchers ran the PCR with 60 Vbeta and 13 Jbeta primers. The protocol was immunoSEQ multiplex PCR, while the TCRdb copy is restricted to in-frame clones and leaves out a portion. The sample shows 80,000 to 95,000 clones, 81% of them seen only once. The sample originates from a study of cytomegalovirus exposure and HLA in healthy donors. The sequencing sample was made of PBMCs. The chain employs TRBV5-1 and TRBJ2-5; 9 bases agree with TRBD2. The clonotype originates from a woman younger than 45 in good health and CMV-seronegative. The CDR3 sequence is CASNGLGLALETQYF. CDR3 DNA sequence: TGCGCCAGCAACGGACTGGGACTAGCCTTAGAGACCCAGTACTTC.